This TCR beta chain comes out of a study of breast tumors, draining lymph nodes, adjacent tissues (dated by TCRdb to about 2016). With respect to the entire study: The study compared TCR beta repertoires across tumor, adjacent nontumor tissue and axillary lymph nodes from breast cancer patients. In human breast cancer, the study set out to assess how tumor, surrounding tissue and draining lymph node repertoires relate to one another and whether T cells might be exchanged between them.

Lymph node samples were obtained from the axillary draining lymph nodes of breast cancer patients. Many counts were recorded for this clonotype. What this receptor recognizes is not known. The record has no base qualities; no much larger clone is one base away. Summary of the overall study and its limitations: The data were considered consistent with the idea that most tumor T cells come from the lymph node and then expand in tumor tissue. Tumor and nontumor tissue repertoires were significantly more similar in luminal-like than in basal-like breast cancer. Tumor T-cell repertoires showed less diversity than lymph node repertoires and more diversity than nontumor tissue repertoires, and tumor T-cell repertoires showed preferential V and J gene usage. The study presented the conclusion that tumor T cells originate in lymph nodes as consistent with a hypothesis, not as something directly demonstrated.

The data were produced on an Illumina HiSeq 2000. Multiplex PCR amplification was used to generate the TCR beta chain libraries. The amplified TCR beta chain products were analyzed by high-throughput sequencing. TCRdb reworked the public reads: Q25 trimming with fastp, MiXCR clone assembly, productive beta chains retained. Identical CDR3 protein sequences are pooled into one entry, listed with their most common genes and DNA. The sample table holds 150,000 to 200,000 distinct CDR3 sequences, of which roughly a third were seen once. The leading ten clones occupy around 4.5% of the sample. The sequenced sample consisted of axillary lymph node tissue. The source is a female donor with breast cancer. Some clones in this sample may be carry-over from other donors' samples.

The DNA sequence is as follows: TGTGCCAGCAAGACAGGGGGGGACGGCTACACCTTC. Translation gives CASKTGGDGYTF. This receptor chain uses TRBV12-3 or TRBV12-4 and TRBJ1-2; TRBD1 agrees with 9 junctional bases. Germline trimming: 7 bases from V, 8 bases from J; junction bases outside gene matches: 5. CDR3 length: 12 amino acids, cysteine to phenylalanine. Only the CDR3 DNA stays, 36 bases, in frame from base 1.